This T cell receptor (beta chain) was recorded in a study of post-analysis software for immune sequencing data. General observations from the study: Comparison of patients with controls showed about 5 TRBV segments more frequent in patients, TRBV5-6, TRBV5-1 and TRBV20-1 among them. Samples from a shared batch, those prepared together, strongly co-clustered by F measure. Normalized Chao1 diversity in multiple sclerosis patients fell significantly below that of controls.

Sequencing libraries made from TCR beta cDNA carried unique molecular identifiers. T cells numbering about 0.85 to 11 million gave rise to 400,000 to 550,000 cDNA molecules. TCRdb passed the PCR reads through MiXCR, listing each CDR3 protein once. The repertoire holds about 200,000 distinct CDR3 sequences, with over 25% as singletons. Germline values: CDR1 LGHDT, CDR2 YNNKEL (reference sequence). The CDR3 loop spans 15 amino acids. V shed 8 bases and J shed 2 bases, with 18 bases lying between them. A few counts support this clonotype. What it binds is not known. The material sequenced was blood. V usage is TRBV3-1 and J usage is TRBJ2-5; tentatively, D is TRBD1 or TRBD2 (6 bases each). This clonotype was sampled from a girl under 18 with multiple sclerosis. The CDR3 reads CASLAWGAGQETQYF. CDR3 DNA: TGTGCCAGCCTCGCGTGGGGGGCCGGTCAAGAGACCCAGTACTTC.